This is a list of T cell receptor beta chains from one sample in a study of T cell responses to AZD1222 COVID-19 vaccine. Produced via immunoSEQ multiplex PCR; TCRdb's table is partial and in-frame only. The profile covers about 150,000 clones, with about 88% appearing a single time and around 18% taken by the ten largest. Material: peripheral blood, obtained on day 0 of AZD1222 vaccination. Receptors were obtained from an adult in good health. The CDR3 runs from the conserved cysteine through the conserved F or W. D genes are given only for firm matches. Where a row states a size, it is once, few, many or the class of an expanded clone; other rows omit it.

cdr3_nt,cdr3_aa,d_call,clone_size,j_call,v_call
TGCGCCAGCAGCCTCGGACTAGGAACCAGCACAGATACGCAGTATTTT,CASSLGLGTSTDTQYF,TRBD2,NA,TRBJ2-3,TRBV10-1
TGCGCCAGCAGCTTGCAGGCGGGAGACACAGATACGCAGTATTTT,CASSLQAGDTDTQYF,TRBD2,once,TRBJ2-3,TRBV5-1
TGTGCCAGCTCACCGCGTAGCGACAGGGGGCGCGAAGCTTTCTTT,CASSPRSDRGREAFF,TRBD1,NA,TRBJ1-1,TRBV18
TGTGCCAGCAGCAACCCGGGGGAATACACTGAAGCTTTCTTT,CASSNPGEYTEAFF,NA,NA,TRBJ1-1,TRBV7-3
TGTGCCACCAGTTCGGGGGGGCAGGGTGAAAAACTGTTTTTT,CATSSGGQGEKLFF,NA,NA,TRBJ1-4,TRBV24-1
TGCGCCAGCAGCTTGGATACTAGAAAGCCATCCTACGAGCAGTACTTC,CASSLDTRKPSYEQYF,NA,NA,TRBJ2-7,TRBV5-1
TGCGCCAGCAGCCCGGGCCCTAGCGGGAGCTCCTACAATGAGCAGTTCTTC,CASSPGPSGSSYNEQFF,TRBD2,NA,TRBJ2-1,TRBV5-1
TGTGCCAGTAGTATACAGGGTCCCTATGGCTACACCTTC,CASSIQGPYGYTF,NA,NA,TRBJ1-2,TRBV19
TGTGCCAGTAGTATAGATGGCACAAATGGCTACACCTTC,CASSIDGTNGYTF,NA,NA,TRBJ1-2,TRBV19
TGTGCCAGCATTCCGGGGACAGGTCCCTACGAGCAGTACTTC,CASIPGTGPYEQYF,TRBD1,NA,TRBJ2-7,TRBV11-2
TGTGCCAGTAGTATGTCGGGACAGCCCTATGGCTACACCTTC,CASSMSGQPYGYTF,TRBD1,NA,TRBJ1-2,TRBV19
TGTGCCAGCAGCTTACGATCCGGGGAGCTGTTTTTT,CASSLRSGELFF,NA,NA,TRBJ2-2,TRBV7-3
TGTGCCAGCAGTGAGAGGGACAGGGCGAGCAATCAGCCCCAGCATTTT,CASSERDRASNQPQHF,TRBD1,once,TRBJ1-5,TRBV6-1
TGTGCCTGGCGGCGAGGGAGTAATGGCTACACCTTC,CAWRRGSNGYTF,NA,NA,TRBJ1-2,TRBV30
TGTGCCAGCAGCCAACAGGGGTGGGACTATGGCTACACCTTC,CASSQQGWDYGYTF,NA,NA,TRBJ1-2,TRBV3-1/TRBV3-2
TGTGCCTGGAGTGTACGAGCGGGATACTCGGATACGCAGTATTTT,CAWSVRAGYSDTQYF,TRBD2,NA,TRBJ2-3,TRBV30
TGTGCCAGCAGCGTAGTGGATCACGAGCAGTACTTC,CASSVVDHEQYF,NA,NA,TRBJ2-7,TRBV9
TGTGCCAGCGGGGCTTCAGACAGGGGGCGCTCCTACGAGCAGTACTTC,CASGASDRGRSYEQYF,TRBD1,few,TRBJ2-7,TRBV27
TGTGCCAGCTCACCTTGGGACAGAACCAACACTGAAGCTTTCTTT,CASSPWDRTNTEAFF,TRBD1,NA,TRBJ1-1,TRBV18
TGTGCCAGCAGCCAAGGGGCCCAAGAGACCCAGTACTTC,CASSQGAQETQYF,NA,NA,TRBJ2-5,TRBV16
TGTGCCACCAACAGTGATAATGAAAAACTGTTTTTT,CATNSDNEKLFF,NA,NA,TRBJ1-4,TRBV10-3
TGCAGCGTCCTGACTAGCGGGGGGGCGCGGGGTAGTGAGCAGTTCTTC,CSVLTSGGARGSEQFF,TRBD2,NA,TRBJ2-1,TRBV29-1
TGCGCCAGCACCGAACTAGCGGGAGGCCCCTTAGGTGACAATGAGCAGTTCTTC,CASTELAGGPLGDNEQFF,TRBD2,NA,TRBJ2-1,TRBV5-1
TGTGCCAGCAGCTTTCGACAGAATCTCTACGAGCAGTACTTC,CASSFRQNLYEQYF,NA,NA,TRBJ2-7,TRBV11-2
TGTGCCAGCAGCTTAACGACGGGGCCAGGGTCACCCCTCCACTTT,CASSLTTGPGSPLHF,NA,NA,TRBJ1-6,TRBV7-2
TGTGCCTGGAACCAGGGGGCGCACACTGAAGCTTTCTTT,CAWNQGAHTEAFF,TRBD1,NA,TRBJ1-1,TRBV30
TGCAGCGTCCGCGGCCTGTTCATGAACACTGAAGCTTTCTTT,CSVRGLFMNTEAFF,NA,NA,TRBJ1-1,TRBV29-1
TGTGCCACCAGCAGAGGAGGACAGGCGGCCCCTGAAGCTTTCTTT,CATSRGGQAAPEAFF,TRBD1,NA,TRBJ1-1,TRBV15
TGTGCCACCAGCATCCGGACTAGCGGACCAACCGGGGAGCTGTTTTTT,CATSIRTSGPTGELFF,TRBD2,once,TRBJ2-2,TRBV15
TGTGCCAGCAGTGACCCGGGCTTCACGGGCAATGAGCAGTTCTTC,CASSDPGFTGNEQFF,NA,NA,TRBJ2-1,TRBV6-4
TGTGCCAGCAGCGCCGCCATTACCAACTATGGCTACACCTTC,CASSAAITNYGYTF,NA,NA,TRBJ1-2,TRBV9
TGTGCCAGCAGGGGGACTAGCGGGGGAACCTACAATGAGCAGTTCTTC,CASRGTSGGTYNEQFF,TRBD2,NA,TRBJ2-1,TRBV28
TGCGCCAGCAGTCACAGGGGGGGGTACAATGAGCAGTTCTTC,CASSHRGGYNEQFF,NA,once,TRBJ2-1,TRBV23-1
TGCGCCAGCAGCTTGGTGGCGGGGGGGGCCCCAGAGACCCAGTACTTC,CASSLVAGGAPETQYF,TRBD2,few,TRBJ2-5,TRBV5-1
TGTGCCAGCAACCGGGACACAGGTTCACCCCTCCACTTT,CASNRDTGSPLHF,NA,few,TRBJ1-6,TRBV12-3/TRBV12-4
TGCGCCAGCAGCTTGGGGGGGGCCGATCAGCCCCAGCATTTT,CASSLGGADQPQHF,NA,NA,TRBJ1-5,TRBV5-1
TGTGCCAGCTCACCACCGTGGGGGACGACTAACTATGGCTACACCTTC,CASSPPWGTTNYGYTF,NA,NA,TRBJ1-2,TRBV18
TGTGCCAGCAGTGTCTCGTGGAATGAGCAGTTCTTC,CASSVSWNEQFF,NA,NA,TRBJ2-1,TRBV2
TGTGCCGGTGGGACTAGCGGGGGACAAGAGACCCAGTACTTC,CAGGTSGGQETQYF,TRBD2,few,TRBJ2-5,TRBV6-5
TGCAGCGTTCAGGGAGGGAATGAAAAACTGTTTTTT,CSVQGGNEKLFF,NA,NA,TRBJ1-4,TRBV29-1
TGTGCCAGCAGGAAGACAGGGTTGAGGGGCTACACCTTC,CASRKTGLRGYTF,TRBD1,once,TRBJ1-2,TRBV6-5
TGTGCCAGCAGCTCTCCCGGGACTAGCGGGGCCTTCACAGATACGCAGTATTTT,CASSSPGTSGAFTDTQYF,TRBD2,NA,TRBJ2-3,TRBV28
TGTGCCAGCAGTGAGAATCTTGGGCGGGCCGAGCAGTTCTTC,CASSENLGRAEQFF,NA,few,TRBJ2-1,TRBV6-1
TGTGCCAGCAGCTTAGGCGGGCGGGGCAGGGGGCCCCTGGCAGATACGCAGTATTTT,CASSLGGRGRGPLADTQYF,TRBD1,NA,TRBJ2-3,TRBV7-9
TGTGCCAGCAGCTTAGGGGACCGACTCCTCAGGGGTACGCAGTATTTT,CASSLGDRLLRGTQYF,NA,NA,TRBJ2-3,TRBV7-2
TGTGCCAGCTCCACCGCAGGGCTCGAAGCTTTCTTT,CASSTAGLEAFF,NA,NA,TRBJ1-1,TRBV18
TGTGCCAGTAGTTCGGTGGGACAGGGGGCATTTATCTATGGCTACACCTTC,CASSSVGQGAFIYGYTF,TRBD1,NA,TRBJ1-2,TRBV19
TGTGCCAGCAGTTTCTCCAATGAGCAGTTCTTC,CASSFSNEQFF,NA,NA,TRBJ2-1,TRBV12-3/TRBV12-4
TGTGCCAGCAGTCGAACAGGGGGGGGTGGCTACACCTTC,CASSRTGGGGYTF,TRBD1,NA,TRBJ1-2,TRBV12-3/TRBV12-4
TGTGCCAGCAGCACCCGGGACAGGCCCTACGAGCAGTACTTC,CASSTRDRPYEQYF,TRBD1,NA,TRBJ2-7,TRBV7-8
TGTGCCAGCAGCCCTTTTGGGGGTTCTCAAGGTGAGCAGTTCTTC,CASSPFGGSQGEQFF,NA,NA,TRBJ2-1,TRBV7-9